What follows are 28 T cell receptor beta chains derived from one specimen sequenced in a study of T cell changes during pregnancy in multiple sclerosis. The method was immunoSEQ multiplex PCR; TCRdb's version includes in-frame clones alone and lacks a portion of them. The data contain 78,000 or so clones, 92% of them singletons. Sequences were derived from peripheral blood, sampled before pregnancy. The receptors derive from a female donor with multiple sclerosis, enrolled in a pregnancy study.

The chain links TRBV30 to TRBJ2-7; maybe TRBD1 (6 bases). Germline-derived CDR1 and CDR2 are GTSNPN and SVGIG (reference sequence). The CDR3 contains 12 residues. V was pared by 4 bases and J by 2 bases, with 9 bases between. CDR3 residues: CAWTRDTYEQYF. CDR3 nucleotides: TGTGCCTGGACCCGGGACACCTACGAGCAGTACTTC.

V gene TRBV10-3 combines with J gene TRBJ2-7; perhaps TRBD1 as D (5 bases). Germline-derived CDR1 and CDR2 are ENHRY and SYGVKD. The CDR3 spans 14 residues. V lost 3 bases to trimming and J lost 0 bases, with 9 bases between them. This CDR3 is CAISDAGRSYEQYF. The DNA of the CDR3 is TGTGCCATCAGTGACGCAGGGCGCTCCTACGAGCAGTACTTC.

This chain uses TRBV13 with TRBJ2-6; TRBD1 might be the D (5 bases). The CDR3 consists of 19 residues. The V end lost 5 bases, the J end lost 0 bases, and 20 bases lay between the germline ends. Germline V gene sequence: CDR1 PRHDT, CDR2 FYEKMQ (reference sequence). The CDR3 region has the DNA TGTGCCAGCAGCCCGGCACGGGCAGGGCTTTACTCTGGGGCCAACGTCCTGACTTTC. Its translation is CASSPARAGLYSGANVLTF. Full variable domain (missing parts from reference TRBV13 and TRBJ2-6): AAGVIQSPRHLIKEKRETATLKCYPIPRHDTVYWYQQGPGQDPQFLISFYEKMQSDKGSIPDRFSAQQFSDYHSELNMSSLELGDSALYFCASSPARAGLYSGANVLTFGAGSRLTVL.

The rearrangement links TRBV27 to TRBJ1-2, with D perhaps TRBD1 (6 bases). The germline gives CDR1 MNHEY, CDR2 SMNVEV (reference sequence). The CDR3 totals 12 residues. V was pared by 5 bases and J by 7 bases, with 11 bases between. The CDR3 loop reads CASSPKDSGYTF. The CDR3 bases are TGTGCCAGCAGTCCCAAGGACAGTGGCTACACCTTC.

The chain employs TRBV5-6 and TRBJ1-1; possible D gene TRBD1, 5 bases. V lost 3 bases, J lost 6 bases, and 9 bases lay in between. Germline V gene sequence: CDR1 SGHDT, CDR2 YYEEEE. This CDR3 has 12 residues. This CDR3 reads CASSWGDSEAFF. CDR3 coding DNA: TGTGCCAGCAGCTGGGGCGATTCTGAAGCTTTCTTT.

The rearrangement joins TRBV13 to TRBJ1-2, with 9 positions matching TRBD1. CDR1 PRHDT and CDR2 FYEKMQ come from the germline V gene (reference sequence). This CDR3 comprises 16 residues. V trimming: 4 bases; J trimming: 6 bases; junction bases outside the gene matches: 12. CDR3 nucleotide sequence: TGTGCCAGCAGCTCACCAGACAGGGGGGGCATCGATGGCTACACCTTC. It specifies CASSSPDRGGIDGYTF.

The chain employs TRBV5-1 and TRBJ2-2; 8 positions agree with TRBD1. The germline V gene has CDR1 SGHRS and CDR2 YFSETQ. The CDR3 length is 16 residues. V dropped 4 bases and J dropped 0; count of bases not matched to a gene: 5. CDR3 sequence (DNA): TGCGCCAGCAGCCCCCCGGGACAGGCGAACACCGGGGAGCTGTTTTTT. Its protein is CASSPPGQANTGELFF.

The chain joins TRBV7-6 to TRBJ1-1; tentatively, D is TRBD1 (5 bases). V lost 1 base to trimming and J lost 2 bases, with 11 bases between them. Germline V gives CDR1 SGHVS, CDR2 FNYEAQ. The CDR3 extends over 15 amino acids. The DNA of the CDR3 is TGTGCCAGCAGCTTAGTGGTAGGGGCCAACACTGAAGCTTTCTTT. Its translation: CASSLVVGANTEAFF.

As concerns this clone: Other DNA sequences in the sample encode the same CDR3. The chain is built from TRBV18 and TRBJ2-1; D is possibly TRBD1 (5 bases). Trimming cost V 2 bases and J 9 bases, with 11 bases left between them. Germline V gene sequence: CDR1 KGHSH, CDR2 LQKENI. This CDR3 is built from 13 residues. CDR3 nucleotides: TGTGCCAGCTCACCATCAGGGTCGCGTGAGCAGTTCTTC. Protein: CASSPSGSREQFF. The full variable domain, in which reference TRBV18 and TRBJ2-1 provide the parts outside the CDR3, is NAGVMQNPRHLVRRRGQEARLRCSPMKGHSHVYWYRQLPEEGLKFMVYLQKENIIDESGMPKERFSAEFPKEGPSILRIQQVVRGDSAAYFCASSPSGSREQFFGPGTRLTVL.

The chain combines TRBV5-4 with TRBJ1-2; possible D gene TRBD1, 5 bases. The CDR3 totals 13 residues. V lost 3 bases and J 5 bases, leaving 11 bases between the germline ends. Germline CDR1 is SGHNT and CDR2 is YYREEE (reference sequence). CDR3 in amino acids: CASSYSGKYGYTF. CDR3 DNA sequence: TGTGCCAGCAGCTACTCAGGGAAATATGGCTACACCTTC. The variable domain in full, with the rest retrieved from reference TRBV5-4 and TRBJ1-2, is ETGVTQSPTHLIKTRGQQVTLRCSSQSGHNTVSWYQQALGQGPQFIFQYYREEENGRGNFPPRFSGLQFPNYSSELNVNALELDDSALYLCASSYSGKYGYTFGSGTRLTVV.

The CDR3 sequence: CASSDLTLGSYEQYF. CDR3 in DNA: TGTGCCAGCAGTGACTTGACACTGGGCTCCTACGAGCAGTACTTC. The genes are TRBV6-1 and TRBJ2-7; D ambiguous. CDR1 MNHNS and CDR2 SASEGT come from the germline V gene. The CDR3 covers 15 residues. The ends were cut back, 3 bases at V and 0 bases at J, with 12 bases in the middle.

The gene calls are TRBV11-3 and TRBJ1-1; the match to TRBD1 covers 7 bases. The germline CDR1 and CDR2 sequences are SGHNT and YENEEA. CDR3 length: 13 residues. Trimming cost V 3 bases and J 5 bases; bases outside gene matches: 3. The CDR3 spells CASSLGRGTEAFF. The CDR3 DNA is TGTGCCAGCAGCTTGGGCAGGGGGACTGAAGCTTTCTTT. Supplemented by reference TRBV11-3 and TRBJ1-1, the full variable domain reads EAGVVQSPRYKIIEKKQPVAFWCNPISGHNTLYWYLQNLGQGPELLIRYENEEAVDDSQLPKDRFSAERLKGVDSTLKIQPAELGDSAVYLCASSLGRGTEAFFGQGTRLTVV.

The CDR3 here is CASSLADRVEKLFF. The CDR3 region has the DNA TGTGCCAGCAGCTTGGCGGACAGGGTCGAAAAACTGTTTTTT. The chain employs TRBV5-6 and TRBJ1-4; 8 nucleotides align to TRBD1. Germline V gives CDR1 SGHDT, CDR2 YYEEEE. This CDR3 has 14 amino acids. Trimming at V came to 0 bases and at J to 8 bases, leaving 3 bases not matched to a gene.

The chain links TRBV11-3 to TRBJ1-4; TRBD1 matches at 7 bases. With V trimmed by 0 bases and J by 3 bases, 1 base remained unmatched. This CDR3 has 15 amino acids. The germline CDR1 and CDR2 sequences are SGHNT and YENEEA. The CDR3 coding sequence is TGTGCCAGCAGCTTAGAACAGGGGTCTAATGAAAAACTGTTTTTT. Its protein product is CASSLEQGSNEKLFF. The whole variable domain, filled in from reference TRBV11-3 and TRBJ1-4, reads EAGVVQSPRYKIIEKKQPVAFWCNPISGHNTLYWYLQNLGQGPELLIRYENEEAVDDSQLPKDRFSAERLKGVDSTLKIQPAELGDSAVYLCASSLEQGSNEKLFFGSGTQLSVL.

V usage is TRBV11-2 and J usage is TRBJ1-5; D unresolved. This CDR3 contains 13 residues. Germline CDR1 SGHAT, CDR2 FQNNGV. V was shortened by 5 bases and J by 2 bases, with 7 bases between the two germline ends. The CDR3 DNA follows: TGTGCCAGCAGCCGCACGGGCAATCAGCCCCAGCATTTT. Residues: CASSRTGNQPQHF.

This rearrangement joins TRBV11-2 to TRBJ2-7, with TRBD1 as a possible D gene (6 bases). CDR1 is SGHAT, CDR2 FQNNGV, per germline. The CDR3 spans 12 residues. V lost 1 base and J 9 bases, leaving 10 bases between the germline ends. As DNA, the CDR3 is TGTGCCAGCAGCTTAGGGGGGCGCGGGCAGTACTTC. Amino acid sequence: CASSLGGRGQYF.

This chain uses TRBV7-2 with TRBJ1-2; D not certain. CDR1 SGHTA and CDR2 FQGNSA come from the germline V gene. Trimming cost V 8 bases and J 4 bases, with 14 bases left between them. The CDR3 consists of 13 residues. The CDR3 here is CASETGSTYGYTF. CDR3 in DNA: TGTGCCAGCGAAACCGGGTCCACCTATGGCTACACCTTC.

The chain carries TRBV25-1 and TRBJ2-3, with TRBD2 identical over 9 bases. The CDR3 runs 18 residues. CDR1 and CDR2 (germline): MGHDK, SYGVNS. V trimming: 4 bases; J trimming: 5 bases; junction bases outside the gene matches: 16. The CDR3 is CASSATRGGSSLRDTQYF. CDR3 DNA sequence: TGTGCCAGCAGTGCAACGCGGGGGGGTTCTAGCCTCCGAGATACGCAGTATTTT.

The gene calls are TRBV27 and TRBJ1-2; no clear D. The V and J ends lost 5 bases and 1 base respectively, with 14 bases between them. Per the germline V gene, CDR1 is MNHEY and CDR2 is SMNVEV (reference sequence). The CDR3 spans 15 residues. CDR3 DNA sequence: TGTGCCAGCAGTGCGGGCCCGTGGGGTAACTATGGCTACACCTTC. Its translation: CASSAGPWGNYGYTF.

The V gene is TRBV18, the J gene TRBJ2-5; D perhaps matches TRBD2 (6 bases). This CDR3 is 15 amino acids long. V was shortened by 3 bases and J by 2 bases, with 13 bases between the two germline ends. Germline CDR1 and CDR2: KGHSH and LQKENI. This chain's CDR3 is CASSPGGALQETQYF. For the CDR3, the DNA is TGTGCCAGCTCACCTGGAGGGGCCCTACAAGAGACCCAGTACTTC.

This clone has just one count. The CDR3 DNA sequence: TGTGCCAGCAGCCCCGTCGGGGGGCGCGGGTCCTACGAGCAGTACTTC. Its translation: CASSPVGGRGSYEQYF. The chain recombines TRBV5-4 with TRBJ2-7; tentative D call: TRBD2 (7 bases). Per the germline V gene, CDR1 is SGHNT and CDR2 is YYREEE (reference sequence). This CDR3 comprises 16 residues. V lost 4 bases and J 1 base, leaving 18 bases between the germline ends.

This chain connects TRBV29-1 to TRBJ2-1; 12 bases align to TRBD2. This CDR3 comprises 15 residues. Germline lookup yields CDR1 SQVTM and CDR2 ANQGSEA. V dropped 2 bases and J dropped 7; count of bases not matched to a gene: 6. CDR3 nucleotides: TGCAGCGTTGAAATGACTAGCGGGGGTTCTAATGAGCAGTTCTTC. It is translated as CSVEMTSGGSNEQFF.

The CDR3 loop is CARTGEGETQYF. CDR3 nucleotide sequence: TGTGCCAGGACAGGGGAGGGAGAGACCCAGTACTTC. This chain joins TRBV2 and TRBJ2-5, with D maybe TRBD1 (8 bases). Germline-derived CDR1 and CDR2 are SNHLY and FYNNEI. V lost 9 bases, J lost 4 bases, and 12 bases lay in between. The length of the CDR3 is 12 residues.

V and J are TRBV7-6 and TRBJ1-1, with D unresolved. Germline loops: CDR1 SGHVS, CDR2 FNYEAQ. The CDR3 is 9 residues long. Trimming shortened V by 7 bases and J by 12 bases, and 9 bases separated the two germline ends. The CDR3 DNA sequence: TGTGCCAGCAACAACCCGCCTTTCTTT. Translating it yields CASNNPPFF.

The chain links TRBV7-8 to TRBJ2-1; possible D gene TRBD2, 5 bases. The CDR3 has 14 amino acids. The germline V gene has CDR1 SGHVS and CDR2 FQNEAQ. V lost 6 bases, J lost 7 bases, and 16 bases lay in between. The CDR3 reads CASRAGSSRNEQFF. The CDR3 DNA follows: TGTGCCAGCAGGGCGGGTTCTTCGAGGAATGAGCAGTTCTTC.

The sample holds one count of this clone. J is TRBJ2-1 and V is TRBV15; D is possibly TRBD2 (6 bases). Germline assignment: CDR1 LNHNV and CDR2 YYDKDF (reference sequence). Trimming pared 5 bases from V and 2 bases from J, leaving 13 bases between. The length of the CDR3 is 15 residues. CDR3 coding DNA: TGTGCCACCAGCCTAGCTAGCGTCACCTACAATGAGCAGTTCTTC. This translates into CATSLASVTYNEQFF.

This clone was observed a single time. CDR3 DNA sequence: TGTGCCAGCAGCAAGAGCGGGGGGGAGCTGTTTTTT. It codes for CASSKSGGELFF. This chain uses TRBV5-6 with TRBJ2-2; the D gene is possibly TRBD2 (6 bases). The CDR3 consists of 12 residues. Per the germline V gene, CDR1 is SGHDT and CDR2 is YYEEEE. Trimming removed 4 bases from V and 8 bases from J, with 9 bases in between.

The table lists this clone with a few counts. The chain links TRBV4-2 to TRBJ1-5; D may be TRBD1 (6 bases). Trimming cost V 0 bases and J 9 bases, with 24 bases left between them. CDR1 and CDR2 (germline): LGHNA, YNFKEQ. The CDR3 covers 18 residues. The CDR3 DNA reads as TGTGCCAGCAGCCAAGACGCGGGAGGACAGCAATCCCCGCCGCCCCAGCATTTT. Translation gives CASSQDAGGQQSPPPQHF.